The 21 T cell receptor beta chains below were found in one sample sequenced in a study of blood T cell repertoires in COVID-19. The data were produced by immunoSEQ multiplex PCR, yet TCRdb's version contains in-frame clones alone and is incomplete. Here the sample spans 110,000 to 150,000 clones, about 87% being singletons. The sequencing sample was made of peripheral blood. The receptors come from a human donor in a cohort sampled during active COVID-19.

The J gene is TRBJ2-4, the V gene TRBV27, with D possibly being TRBD1 (6 bases). The CDR3 sequence is 13 residues long. Germline loops: CDR1 MNHEY, CDR2 SMNVEV (reference sequence). V lost 4 bases and J 6 bases, leaving 10 bases between the germline ends. The CDR3 nucleotides read TGTGCCAGCAGTTCCGGGACATCAAACATTCAGTACTTC. Translated: CASSSGTSNIQYF.

The chain combines TRBV5-6 with TRBJ2-1; D gene uncertain. CDR1 and CDR2 (germline): SGHDT, YYEEEE. The V gene lost 5 bases and the J gene lost 4 bases, with 19 bases spanning the gap. The CDR3 is 16 amino acids. For the CDR3, the DNA is TGTGCCAGCAGTAGAATGGAGACCCTACGGTACAATGAGCAGTTCTTC. Protein product: CASSRMETLRYNEQFF.

V usage is TRBV27 and J usage is TRBJ1-4; TRBD1 agrees at 9 bases. The CDR3 runs to 15 residues. The germline CDR1 and CDR2 sequences are MNHEY and SMNVEV (reference sequence). J lost 8 bases, V lost 5 bases, and 9 bases had no gene match. The chain's CDR3 is CASSGDRDLREKLFF. The CDR3 region has the DNA TGTGCCAGCAGTGGGGACAGGGATTTACGGGAAAAACTGTTTTTT. The full variable domain, completed using reference TRBV27 and TRBJ1-4, is EAQVTQNPRYLITVTGKKLTVTCSQNMNHEYMSWYRQDPGLGLRQIYYSMNVEVTDKGDVPEGYKVSRKEKRNFPLILESPSPNQTSLYFCASSGDRDLREKLFFGSGTQLSVL.

This chain uses TRBV9 with TRBJ1-3, with D possibly matching TRBD1 (5 bases). The CDR3 runs 14 residues. Germline lookup yields CDR1 SGDLS and CDR2 YYNGEE. V gave up 0 bases and J gave up 3 bases, with 7 bases separating them. CDR3 nucleotides: TGTGCCAGCAGCGTAGAGGGGTATGGAAACACCATATATTTT. Protein product: CASSVEGYGNTIYF.

This chain links TRBV10-3 with TRBJ1-2, with 9 bases fitting TRBD1. V lost 4 bases to trimming and J lost 2 bases; unmatched junction nucleotides: 5. Germline CDR1 and CDR2: ENHRY and SYGVKD. The length of the CDR3 is 15 residues. The CDR3 here is CAISGAGTGNYGYTF. As DNA, the CDR3 is TGTGCCATCAGTGGGGCCGGGACAGGGAACTATGGCTACACCTTC.

The genes are TRBV9 and TRBJ2-5; 10 positions agree with TRBD2. The V gene's germline CDR1 is SGDLS and CDR2 YYNGEE. The CDR3 contains 15 residues. J lost 2 bases, V lost 4 bases, and 5 bases had no gene match. The CDR3 bases are TGTGCCAGCAGCATCGGGACTAGCGCTCAAGAGACCCAGTACTTC. It specifies CASSIGTSAQETQYF.

The rearrangement links TRBV28 to TRBJ1-1; weak D call: TRBD1 (5 bases). V was trimmed by 7 bases and J by 9 bases, leaving 12 bases between them. The germline gives CDR1 MDHEN, CDR2 SYDVKM. The CDR3 is made up of 11 amino acids. In DNA form, the CDR3 reads TGTGCCAGCATCTGGGGGGTTCAAGCTTTCTTT. Protein: CASIWGVQAFF. The whole variable domain, remainder taken from reference TRBV28 and TRBJ1-1, is DVKVTQSSRYLVKRTGEKVFLECVQDMDHENMFWYRQDPGLGLRLIYFSYDVKMKEKGDIPEGYSVSREKKERFSLILESASTNQTSMYLCASIWGVQAFFGQGTRLTVV.

The chain recombines TRBV11-3 with TRBJ1-1, with D maybe TRBD1 (5 bases). The CDR3 loop spans 15 amino acids. CDR1 and CDR2 from the germline V gene are SGHNT and YENEEA. The V and J ends lost 1 base and 5 bases respectively, with 14 bases between them. Here the CDR3 DNA reads TGTGCCAGCAGCTTAGCCGGGGGGGTCGGAACTGAAGCTTTCTTT. Translating it yields CASSLAGGVGTEAFF.

This chain connects TRBV6-6 to TRBJ2-2; TRBD2 agrees at 9 bases. This CDR3 comprises 15 residues. Unmatched junction bases numbered 6, after V lost 6 bases and J lost 4 bases. The germline V gene encodes CDR1 MNHNY and CDR2 SVGAGI (reference sequence). CDR3 coding DNA: TGTGCCAGCAGACCCAGACTAGCGGCCACCGGGGAGCTGTTTTTT. Translation: CASRPRLAATGELFF.

This clone has only a few counts. The chain combines TRBV5-5 with TRBJ1-2, with D possibly TRBD1 on 5 matching bases. The germline V and J ends were trimmed by 4 bases and 6 bases, with 10 bases remaining between them. Germline V lookup: CDR1 SGHKS, CDR2 YYEKEE (reference sequence). The CDR3 is made up of 12 amino acids. CDR3 region: CASSRWGDGYTF. DNA of the CDR3: TGTGCCAGCAGCAGGTGGGGGGATGGCTACACCTTC. Full variable domain (outside the CDR3, taken from reference TRBV5-5 and TRBJ1-2): DAGVTQSPTHLIKTRGQQVTLRCSPISGHKSVSWYQQVLGQGPQFIFQYYEKEERGRGNFPDRFSARQFPNYSSELNVNALLLGDSALYLCASSRWGDGYTFGSGTRLTVV.

The chain links TRBV5-4 to TRBJ1-6; 8 bases line up with TRBD1. The ends lost 2 bases at V and 10 bases at J; junction bases unmatched: 5. Germline-derived CDR1 and CDR2 are SGHNT and YYREEE (reference sequence). The CDR3 is 14 amino acids. CDR3 in amino acids: CASSFDRGMSPLHF. The CDR3 DNA is TGTGCCAGCAGCTTCGACAGGGGAATGTCACCCCTCCACTTT. Variable domain in full (rest from reference TRBV5-4 and TRBJ1-6): ETGVTQSPTHLIKTRGQQVTLRCSSQSGHNTVSWYQQALGQGPQFIFQYYREEENGRGNFPPRFSGLQFPNYSSELNVNALELDDSALYLCASSFDRGMSPLHFGNGTRLTVT.

The V gene is TRBV30, the J gene TRBJ1-2; D not certain. The CDR3 contains 12 residues. V lost 0 bases and J 8 bases, leaving 10 bases between the germline ends. The V gene's germline CDR1 is GTSNPN and CDR2 SVGIG (reference sequence). In nucleotides, the CDR3 is TGTGCCTGGAGTGTCATGACCGGGGGCTACACCTTC. This codes for CAWSVMTGGYTF.

The table lists this clone with a count of one. This rearrangement joins TRBV5-1 to TRBJ1-1; a possible D gene is TRBD1 (6 bases). Germline V CDR1 and CDR2: SGHRS, YFSETQ. Trimming shortened V by 4 bases and J by 6 bases, and 19 bases separated the two germline ends. The CDR3 sequence is 15 residues long. The CDR3: CASSRRRGGGSEAFF. Written as DNA, the CDR3 is TGCGCCAGCAGCCGTCGAAGGGGGGGCGGCTCTGAAGCTTTCTTT.

The rearrangement uses TRBV5-5 and TRBJ2-7; TRBD2 agrees at 8 bases. CDR1 is SGHKS and CDR2 is YYEKEE in the germline V gene (reference sequence). The CDR3 extends over 15 amino acids. J gave up 5 bases and V 2 bases, and 9 bases lay outside the gene matches. This chain's CDR3 is CASSFSGGPGDEQYF. DNA for the CDR3: TGTGCCAGCAGCTTCAGCGGGGGCCCCGGGGACGAGCAGTACTTC.

The CDR3 protein is CASSQNYGYTF. DNA for the CDR3: TGTGCCAGCAGCCAAAACTATGGCTACACCTTC. V gene TRBV7-2 combines with J gene TRBJ1-2; no clear D. Germline CDR1 is SGHTA and CDR2 is FQGNSA. There are 11 residues in the CDR3. V was clipped by 5 bases and J by 2 bases, with 3 bases between them.

J is TRBJ2-7 and V is TRBV7-2; 12 nucleotides align to TRBD2. CDR3 length: 14 amino acids. J lost 5 bases, V lost 1 base, and 0 bases had no gene match. Looked up from germline, CDR1 is SGHTA and CDR2 is FQGNSA. The CDR3 spells CASSLGLAGDEQYV. The CDR3 DNA is TGTGCCAGCAGCTTAGGACTAGCGGGAGACGAGCAGTACGTC.

The V gene is TRBV6-5, the J gene TRBJ1-1, with 11 positions matching TRBD1. Germline assignment: CDR1 MNHEY and CDR2 SVGAGI. Germline trimming cut 6 bases from V and 3 bases from J; bases unmatched to any gene: 3. The CDR3 runs 14 residues. This chain's CDR3 is CASRTDRGHTEAFF. The CDR3 nucleotides are TGTGCCAGCAGAACGGACAGGGGGCACACTGAAGCTTTCTTT.

The genes are TRBV29-1 and TRBJ1-1; 7 bases map to TRBD1. Germline CDR1 and CDR2: SQVTM and ANQGSEA. The CDR3 consists of 13 residues. Germline trimming cut 6 bases from V and 2 bases from J; bases unmatched to any gene: 6. The CDR3 loop reads CSVLGQRNTEAFF. The CDR3 DNA reads as TGCAGCGTCCTGGGACAGCGTAACACTGAAGCTTTCTTT.

V usage is TRBV6-5 and J usage is TRBJ1-3; weak D call: TRBD1 (6 bases). The V gene's germline CDR1 is MNHEY and CDR2 SVGAGI. With 8 bases removed from V and 0 bases from J, the gap between germline ends came to 8 bases. The CDR3 contains 13 residues. CDR3 amino acids: CASGTPSGNTIYF. The CDR3 DNA reads as TGTGCCAGCGGGACACCCTCTGGAAACACCATATATTTT.

V usage is TRBV9 and J usage is TRBJ1-2; 8 nucleotides line up with TRBD1. The CDR3 has 14 amino acids. Trimming removed 1 base from V and 7 bases from J; junction bases left unmatched: 6. In germline, CDR1 is SGDLS, CDR2 YYNGEE. Written as DNA, the CDR3 is TGTGCCAGCAGCGTACTAGACAGGGGCGGTGGCTACACCTTC. This codes for CASSVLDRGGGYTF.

This CDR3 is CASSFRSGGELFF. For the CDR3, the DNA is TGTGCCAGCAGCTTTCGGAGCGGGGGGGAGCTGTTTTTT. The V gene is TRBV7-8, the J gene TRBJ2-2, with D possibly TRBD2 on 6 matching bases. There are 13 residues in the CDR3. Germline V gene data show CDR1 as SGHVS and CDR2 as FQNEAQ. V was clipped by 3 bases and J by 8 bases, with 10 bases between them.